Listed below are T cell receptor beta chains from one sample, sequenced in a study of molecular identifiers for immune sequencing clone quantification. TCRdb reprocessed the PCR reads via MiXCR and lists one record per CDR3 protein. The sample has a few hundred thousand distinct CDR3 sequences; 20% to 25% are singletons. Sequenced: naive CD8+ T cells from blood, with Jurkat cell RNA spiked in. The origin of the receptors is a human donor in good health. Some libraries in this study had Jurkat cell RNA spiked in. Each CDR3 is given with its conserved first and last residue. Each record gives: D gene, J gene, clone size, V gene, CDR3 DNA, CDR3 protein. The D gene is left open where the match is weak. Clone size, where shown, is once, few, many, or a class for clones that have expanded.

D gene: TRBD1; J gene: TRBJ1-1; clone size: -; V gene: TRBV12-3/TRBV12-4; CDR3 DNA: TGTGCCAGCATTCTGTGGGCAGGGGGTACTGAAGCTTTCTTT; CDR3 protein: CASILWAGGTEAFF
D gene: TRBD2; J gene: TRBJ2-7; clone size: -; V gene: TRBV7-2; CDR3 DNA: TGTGCCAGCAGCTTAGGCCTAGCGGGATACTACGAGCAGTACTTC; CDR3 protein: CASSLGLAGYYEQYF
D gene: TRBD1; J gene: TRBJ2-2; clone size: few; V gene: TRBV28; CDR3 DNA: TGTGCCAGCAGTCTCAGGACAGGCCCCGGGGAGCTGTTTTTT; CDR3 protein: CASSLRTGPGELFF
D gene: -; J gene: TRBJ2-4; clone size: many; V gene: TRBV19; CDR3 DNA: TGTGCCATCAAGGACAAAGCCAAAAACATTCAGTACTTC; CDR3 protein: CAIKDKAKNIQYF
D gene: TRBD1; J gene: TRBJ2-7; clone size: many; V gene: TRBV20-1; CDR3 DNA: TGCAGTGCTAGAAGGACCGGGACAGGGCGTAACGAGCAGTACTTC; CDR3 protein: CSARRTGTGRNEQYF
D gene: -; J gene: TRBJ1-1; clone size: -; V gene: TRBV4-3; CDR3 DNA: TGCGCCAGCAGCCAAGACGACGGTTCGTTCGGGGTGAACACTGAAGCTTTCTTT; CDR3 protein: CASSQDDGSFGVNTEAFF
D gene: -; J gene: TRBJ2-2; clone size: -; V gene: TRBV2; CDR3 DNA: TGTGCCAGCAGTGACGGGACTTCTTCCACCGGGGAGCTGTTTTTT; CDR3 protein: CASSDGTSSTGELFF
D gene: -; J gene: TRBJ2-1; clone size: many; V gene: TRBV24-1; CDR3 DNA: TGTGCCACCAGTGATTCTGGCTGGAATGAGCAGTTCTTC; CDR3 protein: CATSDSGWNEQFF
D gene: -; J gene: TRBJ1-1; clone size: few; V gene: TRBV2; CDR3 DNA: TGTGCCAGCAGTGAATGGAATTTGAACACTGAAGCTTTCTTT; CDR3 protein: CASSEWNLNTEAFF
D gene: -; J gene: TRBJ1-4; clone size: -; V gene: TRBV15; CDR3 DNA: TGTGCCACCAGCAGACAGGGATCTAATGAAAAACTGTTTTTT; CDR3 protein: CATSRQGSNEKLFF
D gene: -; J gene: TRBJ2-2; clone size: few; V gene: TRBV15; CDR3 DNA: TGTGCCACCAGCACAGGGGGGGGGTACACCGGGGAGCTGTTTTTT; CDR3 protein: CATSTGGGYTGELFF
D gene: -; J gene: TRBJ1-1; clone size: many; V gene: TRBV4-1; CDR3 DNA: TGCGCCAGCAGCCAAGTGGGCAGGACTGAAGCTTTCTTT; CDR3 protein: CASSQVGRTEAFF
D gene: -; J gene: TRBJ2-2; clone size: -; V gene: TRBV19; CDR3 DNA: TGTGCCTCCCACAGCGCGAACACCGGGGAGCTGTTTTTT; CDR3 protein: CASHSANTGELFF
D gene: -; J gene: TRBJ1-2; clone size: many; V gene: TRBV9; CDR3 DNA: TGTGCCAGCAGCTCAACAACTGCAATGGGGGCTAACTATGGCTACACCTTC; CDR3 protein: CASSSTTAMGANYGYTF
D gene: -; J gene: TRBJ1-5; clone size: many; V gene: TRBV12-3/TRBV12-4; CDR3 DNA: TGTGCCAGCACCACAGGGTCGTCCAATCAGCCCCAGCATTTT; CDR3 protein: CASTTGSSNQPQHF
D gene: TRBD2; J gene: TRBJ2-5; clone size: -; V gene: TRBV7-6; CDR3 DNA: TGTGCCAGCAGGGTGAGTGGGGGACTAGCGGAGACCCAGTACTTC; CDR3 protein: CASRVSGGLAETQYF
D gene: TRBD2; J gene: TRBJ2-3; clone size: -; V gene: TRBV27; CDR3 DNA: TGTGCCAGCAGATCCGGGACTAGCGGACGGATCACAGATACGCAGTATTTT; CDR3 protein: CASRSGTSGRITDTQYF
D gene: TRBD2; J gene: TRBJ2-2; clone size: -; V gene: TRBV6-5; CDR3 DNA: TGTGCCAGCAGTTCGGGACTACCCGTCGGGGAGCTGTTTTTT; CDR3 protein: CASSSGLPVGELFF
D gene: TRBD2; J gene: TRBJ2-7; clone size: -; V gene: TRBV11-2; CDR3 DNA: TGTGCCAGCAGCTGGACTAGCGGGGTGAGCGAGCAGTGCTTC; CDR3 protein: CASSWTSGVSEQCF
D gene: -; J gene: TRBJ1-5; clone size: many; V gene: TRBV28; CDR3 DNA: TGTGCCAGCAGCATCCTTGTAGGGCCCGATCAGCCCCAGCATTTT; CDR3 protein: CASSILVGPDQPQHF
D gene: TRBD2; J gene: TRBJ2-3; clone size: -; V gene: TRBV7-3; CDR3 DNA: TGTGCCAGCAGCTTAAGAGCGGGAGAGGATACGCAGTATTTT; CDR3 protein: CASSLRAGEDTQYF
D gene: TRBD1; J gene: TRBJ2-5; clone size: few; V gene: TRBV2; CDR3 DNA: TGTGCCAGCCGAGCACCGCAGACAGGGCCTCAAGAGACCCAGTACTTC; CDR3 protein: CASRAPQTGPQETQYF
D gene: -; J gene: TRBJ1-1; clone size: few; V gene: TRBV4-1; CDR3 DNA: TGCGCCAGCAGCCAAGACCCGGCAGTAGTGGAAGGCACTGAAGCTTTCTTT; CDR3 protein: CASSQDPAVVEGTEAFF
D gene: TRBD2; J gene: TRBJ2-7; clone size: many; V gene: TRBV28; CDR3 DNA: TGTGCCAGCAGTTCTCGACTAGCGGGAGATTACGAGCAGTACTTC; CDR3 protein: CASSSRLAGDYEQYF
D gene: TRBD2; J gene: TRBJ2-7; clone size: -; V gene: TRBV9; CDR3 DNA: TGTGCCAGCAGCGTCGGTAGCGGGGGCCTTAAGCAGTACTTC; CDR3 protein: CASSVGSGGLKQYF
D gene: TRBD2; J gene: TRBJ2-7; clone size: -; V gene: TRBV30; CDR3 DNA: TGTGCCTGTAGCGGGAGAGCCGGCTACGAGCAGTGCTTC; CDR3 protein: CACSGRAGYEQCF
D gene: -; J gene: TRBJ2-1; clone size: many; V gene: TRBV7-2; CDR3 DNA: TGTGCCAGCAGCTTAATCGACTACAATGAGCAGTTCTTC; CDR3 protein: CASSLIDYNEQFF
D gene: TRBD1; J gene: TRBJ2-7; clone size: -; V gene: TRBV27; CDR3 DNA: TGTGCCAGCAGTGGTACCGGGACAGGGGGCAGCAACTACGAGCAGTACTTC; CDR3 protein: CASSGTGTGGSNYEQYF
D gene: -; J gene: TRBJ2-5; clone size: -; V gene: TRBV19; CDR3 DNA: TGTGCCAGTAGTATCTGGCAGGCCGAGCAAGAGACCCAGTACTTC; CDR3 protein: CASSIWQAEQETQYF
D gene: -; J gene: TRBJ2-1; clone size: few; V gene: TRBV19; CDR3 DNA: TGTGCCAGTAGCCTAACAGGGTTGAATGAGCAGTTCTTC; CDR3 protein: CASSLTGLNEQFF
D gene: -; J gene: TRBJ2-3; clone size: few; V gene: TRBV9; CDR3 DNA: TGTGCCAGCAGCGTTACTAGCAGGATTGAGGCAGATACGCAGTATTTT; CDR3 protein: CASSVTSRIEADTQYF
D gene: TRBD2; J gene: TRBJ2-7; clone size: few; V gene: TRBV4-1; CDR3 DNA: TGCGCCAGCATCCAGGGACTAGCGGGGGCTAGCTCCTACGAGCAGTACTTC; CDR3 protein: CASIQGLAGASSYEQYF